The present T cell receptor (beta chain) was sequenced within a study of Graves' ophthalmopathy and Graves' hyperthyroidism. RNA transcripts were the template, and TCR beta CDR3 regions were amplified from them. Investigators did first-round RT-PCR with HTBI primers, then second-round multiplex PCR. MiXCR, applied by TCRdb to the multiplex PCR reads, yields one record per CDR3 protein. Counted here are some 160,000 distinct CDR3 sequences, approximately 40% occurring once; the ten biggest clones make up roughly 8.9%. CDR3 length equals 14 residues. V was cut by 6 bases and J by 0 bases, with 11 bases left in between. The germline V gene has CDR1 MDHEN and CDR2 SYDVKM. Study results and limitations: In blood, most expanded thyroid clonotypes above 0.001 frequency were also detected. Ophthalmopathy progression predictions by the model showed around 72% specificity and over 60% sensitivity.

In regard to this clonotype: The antigen is unknown.

The TCR comes from a man aged 30-40 years with Graves' ophthalmopathy. The sample taken for sequencing was peripheral blood. This chain connects TRBV28 to TRBJ2-5; D remains unclear. CDR3 sequence: CASRSLENQETQYF. CDR3 sequence (DNA): TGTGCCAGCAGGTCCCTTGAAAACCAAGAGACCCAGTACTTC.